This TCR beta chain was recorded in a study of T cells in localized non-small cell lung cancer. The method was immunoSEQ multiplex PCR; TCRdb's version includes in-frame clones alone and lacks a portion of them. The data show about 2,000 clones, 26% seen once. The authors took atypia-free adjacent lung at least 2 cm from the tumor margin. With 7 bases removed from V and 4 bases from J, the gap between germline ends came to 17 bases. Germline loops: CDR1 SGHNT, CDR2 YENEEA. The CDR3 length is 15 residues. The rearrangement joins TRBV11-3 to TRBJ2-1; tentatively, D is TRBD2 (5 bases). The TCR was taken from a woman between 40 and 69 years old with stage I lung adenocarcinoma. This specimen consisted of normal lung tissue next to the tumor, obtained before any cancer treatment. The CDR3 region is CASTPGLGAYNEQFF. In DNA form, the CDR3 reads TGTGCCAGCACCCCAGGACTCGGCGCGTACAATGAGCAGTTCTTC. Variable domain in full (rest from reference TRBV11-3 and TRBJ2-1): EAGVVQSPRYKIIEKKQPVAFWCNPISGHNTLYWYLQNLGQGPELLIRYENEEAVDDSQLPKDRFSAERLKGVDSTLKIQPAELGDSAVYLCASTPGLGAYNEQFFGPGTRLTVL.